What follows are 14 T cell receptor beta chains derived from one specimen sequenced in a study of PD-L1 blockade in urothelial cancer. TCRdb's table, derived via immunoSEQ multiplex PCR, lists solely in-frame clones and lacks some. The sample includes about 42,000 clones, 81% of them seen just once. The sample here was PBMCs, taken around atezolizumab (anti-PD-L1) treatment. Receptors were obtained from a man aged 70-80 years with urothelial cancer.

Here the CDR3 DNA reads TGTGCCAGCAGCTTAGGAGCGGGACAAGAGACCCAGTACTTC. Its protein is CASSLGAGQETQYF. The gene calls are TRBV7-2 and TRBJ2-5; 7 bases match TRBD2. The CDR3 runs 14 residues. Trimming took 1 base from V and 2 from J; bases not matched to a gene: 1. CDR1 and CDR2 (germline): SGHTA, FQGNSA.

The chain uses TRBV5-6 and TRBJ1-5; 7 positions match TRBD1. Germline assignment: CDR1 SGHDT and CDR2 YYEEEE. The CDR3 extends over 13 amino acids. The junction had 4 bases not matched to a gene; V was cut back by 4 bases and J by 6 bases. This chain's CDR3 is CASSLDRAQPQHF. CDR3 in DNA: TGTGCCAGCAGCCTAGACAGGGCTCAGCCCCAGCATTTT. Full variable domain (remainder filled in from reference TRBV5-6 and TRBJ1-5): DAGVTQSPTHLIKTRGQQVTLRCSPKSGHDTVSWYQQALGQGPQFIFQYYEEEERQRGNFPDRFSGHQFPNYSSELNVNALLLGDSALYLCASSLDRAQPQHFGDGTRLSIL.

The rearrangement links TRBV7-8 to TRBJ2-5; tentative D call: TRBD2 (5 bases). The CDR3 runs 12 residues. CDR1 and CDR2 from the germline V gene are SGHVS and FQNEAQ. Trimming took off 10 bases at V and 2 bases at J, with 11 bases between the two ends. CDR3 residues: CATAGVQETQYF. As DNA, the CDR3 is TGTGCCACCGCCGGGGTTCAAGAGACCCAGTACTTC.

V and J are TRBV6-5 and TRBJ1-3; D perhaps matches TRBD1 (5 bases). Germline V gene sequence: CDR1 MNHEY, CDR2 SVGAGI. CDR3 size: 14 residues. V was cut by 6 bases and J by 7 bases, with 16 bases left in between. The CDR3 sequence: CASSPRSRGNTIYF. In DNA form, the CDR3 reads TGTGCCAGCAGCCCACGGTCCCGGGGGAACACCATATATTTT.

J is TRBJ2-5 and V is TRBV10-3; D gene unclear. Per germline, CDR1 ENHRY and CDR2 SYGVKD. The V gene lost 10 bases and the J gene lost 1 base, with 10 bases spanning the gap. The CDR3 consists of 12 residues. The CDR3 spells CATRQSQETQYF. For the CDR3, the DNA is TGTGCCACGAGGCAGAGCCAAGAGACCCAGTACTTC.

CDR3 DNA: TGTGCCAGTAGTACCCTAGCGGGAGCCTACAATGAGCAGTTCTTC. The encoded protein is CASSTLAGAYNEQFF. This chain links TRBV19 with TRBJ2-1, with 10 positions matching TRBD2. Per the germline V gene, CDR1 is LNHDA and CDR2 is SQIVND (reference sequence). The CDR3 loop spans 15 amino acids. The V gene end was trimmed by 4 bases and the J gene end by 2 bases; junction bases not matched to a gene: 2.

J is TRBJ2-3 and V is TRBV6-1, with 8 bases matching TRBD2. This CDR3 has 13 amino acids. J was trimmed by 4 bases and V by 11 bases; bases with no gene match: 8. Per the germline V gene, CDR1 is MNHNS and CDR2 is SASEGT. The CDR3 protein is CAGGGRGSDTQYF. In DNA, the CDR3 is TGTGCCGGCGGGGGGCGCGGATCAGATACGCAGTATTTT.

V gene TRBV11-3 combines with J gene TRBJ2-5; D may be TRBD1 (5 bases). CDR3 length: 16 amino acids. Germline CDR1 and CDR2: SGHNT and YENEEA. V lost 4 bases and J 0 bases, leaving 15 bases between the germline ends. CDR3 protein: CASSSRVSRNQETQYF. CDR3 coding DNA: TGTGCCAGCAGCTCCAGGGTCTCAAGGAACCAAGAGACCCAGTACTTC.

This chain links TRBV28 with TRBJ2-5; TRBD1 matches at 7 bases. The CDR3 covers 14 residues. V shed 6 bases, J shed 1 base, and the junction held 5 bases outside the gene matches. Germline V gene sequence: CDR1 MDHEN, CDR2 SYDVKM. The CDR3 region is CASRDGTAQETQYF. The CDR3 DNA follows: TGTGCCAGCAGGGATGGGACAGCCCAAGAGACCCAGTACTTC.

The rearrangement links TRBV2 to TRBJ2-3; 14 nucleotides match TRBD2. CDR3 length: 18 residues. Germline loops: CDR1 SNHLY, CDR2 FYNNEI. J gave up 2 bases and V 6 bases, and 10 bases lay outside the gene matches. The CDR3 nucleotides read TGTGCCAGCAGCCCCGGGACTAGCGGGAGTCAAGACACAGATACGCAGTATTTT. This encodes CASSPGTSGSQDTDTQYF.

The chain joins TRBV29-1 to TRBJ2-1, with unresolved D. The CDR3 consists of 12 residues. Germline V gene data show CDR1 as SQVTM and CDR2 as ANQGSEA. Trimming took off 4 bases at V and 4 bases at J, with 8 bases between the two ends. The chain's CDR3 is CSVAPSYNEQFF. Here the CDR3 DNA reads TGCAGCGTTGCTCCCTCTTACAATGAGCAGTTCTTC.

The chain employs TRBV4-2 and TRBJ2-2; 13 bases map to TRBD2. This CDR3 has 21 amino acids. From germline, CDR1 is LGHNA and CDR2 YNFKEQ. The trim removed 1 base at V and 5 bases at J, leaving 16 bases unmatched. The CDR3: CASSQVVKVGLAGEGTGELFF. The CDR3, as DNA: TGTGCCAGCAGCCAAGTCGTCAAGGTTGGACTAGCGGGAGAAGGAACCGGGGAGCTGTTTTTT.

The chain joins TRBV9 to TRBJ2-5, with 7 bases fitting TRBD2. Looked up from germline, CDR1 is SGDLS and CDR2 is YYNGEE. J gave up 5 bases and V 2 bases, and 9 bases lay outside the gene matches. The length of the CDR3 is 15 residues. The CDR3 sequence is CASSVWGRAGETQYF. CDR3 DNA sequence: TGTGCCAGCAGCGTTTGGGGGAGGGCCGGGGAGACCCAGTACTTC.

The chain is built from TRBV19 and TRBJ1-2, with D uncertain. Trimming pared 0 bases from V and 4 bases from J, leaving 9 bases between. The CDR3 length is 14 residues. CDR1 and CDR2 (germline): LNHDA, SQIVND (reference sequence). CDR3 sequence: CASSIENSFYGYTF. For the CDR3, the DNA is TGTGCCAGTAGTATAGAAAACAGCTTCTATGGCTACACCTTC.